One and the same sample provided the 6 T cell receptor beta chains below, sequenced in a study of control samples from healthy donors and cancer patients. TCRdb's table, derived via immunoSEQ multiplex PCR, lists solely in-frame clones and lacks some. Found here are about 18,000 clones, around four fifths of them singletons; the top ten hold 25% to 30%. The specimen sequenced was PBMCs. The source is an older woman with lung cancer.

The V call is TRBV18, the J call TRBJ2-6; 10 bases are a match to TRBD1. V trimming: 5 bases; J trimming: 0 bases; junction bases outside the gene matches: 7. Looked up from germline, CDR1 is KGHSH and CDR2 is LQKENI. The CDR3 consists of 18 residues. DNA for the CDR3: TGTGCCAGCTCAGGAGGGACAGGGGAATACTCTGGGGCCAACGTCCTGACTTTC. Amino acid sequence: CASSGGTGEYSGANVLTF. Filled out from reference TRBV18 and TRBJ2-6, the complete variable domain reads NAGVMQNPRHLVRRRGQEARLRCSPMKGHSHVYWYRQLPEEGLKFMVYLQKENIIDESGMPKERFSAEFPKEGPSILRIQQVVRGDSAAYFCASSGGTGEYSGANVLTFGAGSRLTVL.

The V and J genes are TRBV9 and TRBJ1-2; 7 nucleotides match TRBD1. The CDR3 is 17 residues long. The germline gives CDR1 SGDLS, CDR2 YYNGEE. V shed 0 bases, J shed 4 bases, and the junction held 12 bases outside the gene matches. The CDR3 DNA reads TGTGCCAGCAGCGTAGTAGCGTCAGGGGGGTTCGGCTATGGCTACACCTTC. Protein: CASSVVASGGFGYGYTF.

The CDR3 is CASSVGGTGDTQYF. The CDR3 bases are TGTGCCAGCAGCGTAGGGGGGACTGGGGATACGCAGTATTTT. The chain uses TRBV9 and TRBJ2-3, with D tentatively TRBD2 (6 bases). Per germline, CDR1 SGDLS and CDR2 YYNGEE. The CDR3 contains 14 residues. The V end was cut by 0 bases, the J end by 6 bases, with 11 bases between.

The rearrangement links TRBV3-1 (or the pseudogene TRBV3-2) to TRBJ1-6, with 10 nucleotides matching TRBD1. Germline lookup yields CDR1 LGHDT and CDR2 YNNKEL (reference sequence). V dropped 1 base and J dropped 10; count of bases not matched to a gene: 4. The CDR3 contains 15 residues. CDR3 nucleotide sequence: TGTGCCAGCAGCCAAGGGACAGGGGGGCACTCACCCCTCCACTTT. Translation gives CASSQGTGGHSPLHF.

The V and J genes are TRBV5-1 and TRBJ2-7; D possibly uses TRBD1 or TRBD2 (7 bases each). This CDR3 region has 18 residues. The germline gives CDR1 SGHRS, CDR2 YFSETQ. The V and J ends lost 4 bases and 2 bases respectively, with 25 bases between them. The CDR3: CASSGRAGGTNIPYEQYF. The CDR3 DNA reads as TGCGCCAGCAGCGGGAGGGCAGGGGGGACAAATATCCCCTACGAGCAGTACTTC.

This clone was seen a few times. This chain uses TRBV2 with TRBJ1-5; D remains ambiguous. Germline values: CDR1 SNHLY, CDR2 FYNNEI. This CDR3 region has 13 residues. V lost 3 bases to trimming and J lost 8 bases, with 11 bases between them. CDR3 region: CASSDGYTEPQHF. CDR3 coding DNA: TGTGCCAGCAGTGACGGCTATACGGAGCCCCAGCATTTT.